The following is a T cell receptor (beta chain) sequence with its context. This sample was taken from a study of blood T cell repertoires in COVID-19. Overall study context: Samples came from the United States, Italy and Spain, spanning acute and convalescent COVID-19.

Per the authors' pipeline: Amplification with reference gene primers provided the estimates of nucleated cell counts. Using immunoSEQ multiplex PCR, the repertoire was profiled, and TCRdb retains in-frame clones only, with some absent. V and J calls plus clone size are reproduced from that table; the DNA served to infer D and trimming. There are 94,000 or so clones in the sample; around 83% occur only once, and 20% to 25% lies in the top ten. The clonotype originates from a man aged 60-69 years with acute or convalescent COVID-19. Input material: peripheral blood.

This CDR3 is CASSFPRTGTGYSPLHF. CDR3 nucleotide sequence: TGTGCCAGCAGTTTCCCTCGAACCGGGACAGGGTACTCACCCCTCCACTTT. J is TRBJ1-6 and V is TRBV28; 9 bases align to TRBD1. V dropped 3 bases and J dropped 10; count of bases not matched to a gene: 13. Germline loops: CDR1 MDHEN, CDR2 SYDVKM. This CDR3 region has 17 residues.